This T cell receptor (beta chain) was profiled in a study of radiation and T cells in renal cell carcinoma. About the study: Nephrectomy followed 15 Gy stereotactic body radiation by 4 weeks.

Trimming stripped 6 bases from V and 5 bases from J, with 13 bases between. Germline assignment: CDR1 SGHTA and CDR2 FQGTGA. The CDR3 contains 13 residues. Sample time point: blood 2 weeks post-SBRT. Described treatment: 15 Gy SBRT to primary tumor, nephrectomy 4 weeks later. The method was immunoSEQ multiplex PCR; TCRdb's version includes in-frame clones alone and lacks a portion of them. The top ten clones hold about 5% of a sample with 120,000 or so clones, about 88% of them seen once. The gene calls are TRBV7-3 and TRBJ1-1, with D tentatively TRBD1 (6 bases). This TCR was recovered from a woman in her seventies with renal cell carcinoma. The material sequenced was blood, taken from a patient whose treatment included radiotherapy and nephrectomy. CDR3 amino acids: CASRARDKTEAFF. CDR3 coding DNA: TGTGCCAGCAGGGCGCGGGACAAAACTGAAGCTTTCTTT.